Following are 14 T cell receptor beta chains from one sample sequenced in a study of siplizumab effects on memory and regulatory T cells. The data were produced by immunoSEQ multiplex PCR, yet TCRdb's version contains in-frame clones alone and is incomplete. The table includes about 82,000 clones, roughly 90% detected once. Source material: Tregs sorted from blood. Receptors were obtained from a human donor in good health.

Points on this clone: Other nucleotide sequences in the sample specify the same CDR3. The rearrangement uses TRBV5-1 and TRBJ2-7, with TRBD2 matching over 10 bases. The CDR3 spans 16 residues. The junction had 10 bases not matched to a gene; V was cut back by 0 bases and J by 7 bases. Germline CDR1 SGHRS, CDR2 YFSETQ. The CDR3 protein is CASSLDVERGGLEQYF. The CDR3 DNA sequence: TGCGCCAGCAGCTTGGATGTGGAGCGGGGGGGGCTGGAGCAGTACTTC.

The chain uses TRBV5-6 and TRBJ2-3; maybe TRBD1 (6 bases). The CDR3 spans 15 residues. Germline V gene lookup returns CDR1 SGHDT and CDR2 YYEEEE. The V end was cut by 5 bases, the J end by 3 bases, with 16 bases between. The CDR3 DNA sequence: TGTGCCAGCAGGGGTTTGGGCAGGGGTACAGATACGCAGTATTTT. Protein sequence: CASRGLGRGTDTQYF.

This clone was detected only once. The genes are TRBV5-1 and TRBJ2-3, with 11 bases matching TRBD2. The CDR3 is 16 amino acids. Germline values: CDR1 SGHRS, CDR2 YFSETQ. V lost 4 bases to trimming and J lost 7 bases; unmatched junction nucleotides: 11. The CDR3 DNA reads as TGCGCCAGCAGCAATCCGGGACTAGCGGTTTCTCATACGCAGTATTTT. It codes for CASSNPGLAVSHTQYF. Looking up the rest from reference TRBV5-1 and TRBJ2-3 gives the full variable domain: KAGVTQTPRYLIKTRGQQVTLSCSPISGHRSVSWYQQTPGQGLQFLFEYFSETQRNKGNFPGRFSGRQFSNSRSEMNVSTLELGDSALYLCASSNPGLAVSHTQYFGPGTRLTVL.

J is TRBJ2-1 and V is TRBV10-1; 11 bases are shared with TRBD2. V lost 5 bases and J lost 7; bases outside the gene matches: 7. There are 15 residues in the CDR3. Germline assignment: CDR1 WNHNN and CDR2 SYGVQD (reference sequence). CDR3 sequence reads: CASSYGTSGINEQFF. The CDR3 DNA follows: TGCGCCAGCAGTTACGGGACTAGCGGTATAAATGAGCAGTTCTTC.

In DNA form, the CDR3 reads TGTGCCAGCAGTCCGAAGGCGGGGCGGGGTGAAGCTTTCTTT. Protein product: CASSPKAGRGEAFF. The chain recombines TRBV27 with TRBJ1-1, with D maybe TRBD1 (5 bases). The CDR3 extends over 14 amino acids. Germline V gene data show CDR1 as MNHEY and CDR2 as SMNVEV (reference sequence). Trimming removed 5 bases from V and 7 bases from J, with 17 bases in between.

This chain connects TRBV30 to TRBJ2-7, with 8 positions matching TRBD1. Germline loops: CDR1 GTSNPN, CDR2 SVGIG (reference sequence). The junction had 15 bases not matched to a gene; V was cut back by 4 bases and J by 7 bases. This CDR3 contains 15 residues. The DNA of the CDR3 is TGTGCCTGGACCATGCGGGACAGGACGTCAGGGGAGCAGTACTTC. This gives the protein CAWTMRDRTSGEQYF.

J is TRBJ2-3 and V is TRBV28; D assignment may be TRBD1 or TRBD2 (6 bases each). Looked up from germline, CDR1 is MDHEN and CDR2 is SYDVKM. V gave up 5 bases and J gave up 1 base, with 13 bases separating them. The length of the CDR3 is 15 residues. Here the CDR3 reads CASSPRGQGTDTQYF. The CDR3 coding sequence is TGTGCCAGCAGTCCCCGGGGGCAGGGCACAGATACGCAGTATTTT.

The chain combines TRBV7-2 with TRBJ1-5; TRBD1 might be the D (5 bases). The ends were cut back, 5 bases at V and 0 bases at J, with 17 bases in the middle. The CDR3 has 17 residues. The V gene's germline CDR1 is SGHTA and CDR2 FQGNSA. CDR3 sequence (DNA): TGTGCCAGCAGCCTTTCAAAAGGGGACCATAGCAATCAGCCCCAGCATTTT. Its translation is CASSLSKGDHSNQPQHF.

This rearrangement joins TRBV18 to TRBJ1-2; D call uncertain. Germline CDR1 is KGHSH and CDR2 is LQKENI. The CDR3 consists of 15 residues. The V gene lost 3 bases and the J gene lost 3 bases, with 14 bases spanning the gap. The CDR3 nucleotides read TGTGCCAGCTCACCCGGGCCCCGCGGTTACTATGGCTACACCTTC. Translation: CASSPGPRGYYGYTF.

This rearrangement joins TRBV5-5 to TRBJ2-7; D is perhaps TRBD1 or TRBD2 (5 bases each). The germline V and J ends were trimmed by 0 bases and 3 bases, with 10 bases remaining between them. The CDR3 is 14 amino acids. The V gene's germline CDR1 is SGHKS and CDR2 YYEKEE (reference sequence). CDR3 protein: CASSLGLGVYEQYF. CDR3 nucleotide sequence: TGTGCCAGCAGCTTGGGACTGGGGGTCTACGAGCAGTACTTC.

The V call is TRBV7-9, the J call TRBJ1-2; the D is unclear. Trimming removed 6 bases from V and 8 bases from J, with 16 bases in between. Germline lookup yields CDR1 SEHNR and CDR2 FQNEAQ (reference sequence). The CDR3 sequence is 13 residues long. CDR3 nucleotide sequence: TGTGCCAGCAGTCTTACAAGTGTGGGGGGCTACACCTTC. This codes for CASSLTSVGGYTF.

The V gene is TRBV7-6, the J gene TRBJ2-2; the match to TRBD1 covers 11 bases. V shed 5 bases, J shed 5 bases, and the junction held 7 bases outside the gene matches. The CDR3 has 16 residues. The germline CDR1 and CDR2 sequences are SGHVS and FNYEAQ. The CDR3 DNA reads as TGTGCCAGCAGCGTAGGGACAGGGGGACAAACCGGGGAGCTGTTTTTT. Its protein product is CASSVGTGGQTGELFF. Looking up the rest from reference TRBV7-6 and TRBJ2-2 gives the full variable domain: GAGVSQSPRYKVTKRGQDVALRCDPISGHVSLYWYRQALGQGPEFLTYFNYEAQQDKSGLPNDRFSAERPEGSISTLTIQRTEQRDSAMYRCASSVGTGGQTGELFFGEGSRLTVL.

CDR3 nucleotide sequence: TGTGCCTGGAGTGTCGGTAGCGGGGATACCCAAGAGACCCAGTACTTC. Residues: CAWSVGSGDTQETQYF. The chain joins TRBV30 to TRBJ2-5; TRBD2 matches at 8 bases. CDR1 GTSNPN and CDR2 SVGIG come from the germline V gene (reference sequence). Trimming took 0 bases from V and 1 from J; bases not matched to a gene: 7. This CDR3 comprises 16 residues.

The chain joins TRBV9 to TRBJ2-1; 9 nucleotides align to TRBD2. CDR1 and CDR2 from the germline V gene are SGDLS and YYNGEE. After removal of 8 bases from V and 0 bases from J, the junction contained 3 bases not matched to a gene. This CDR3 has 14 amino acids. The CDR3 reads CASGGGASYNEQFF. The CDR3 bases are TGTGCCAGTGGCGGGGGGGCCTCCTACAATGAGCAGTTCTTC.